This T cell receptor beta chain was identified during a study of glioma-infiltrating T cells. Note on this clonotype: Its antigen remains unknown.

Findings of the study overall: Above-expected tissue-blood divergence occurred in all gliomas, most in low-grade ones. Very few CDR3 sequences were shared between tissue and blood.

Using RNA template, CDR3s of TCR alpha and beta were amplified with iRepertoire arm-PCR. TCRdb re-called the multiplex PCR reads through MiXCR, storing one row per CDR3 protein. The table shows roughly 100,000 distinct CDR3 sequences, with less than 30% occurring only once. The germline gives CDR1 LGHDT, CDR2 YNNKEL (reference sequence). The CDR3 extends over 13 amino acids. V lost 4 bases and J 11 bases, leaving 17 bases between the germline ends. The sample was glioma tissue, nonneoplastic brain tissue, or PBMCs (not recorded which). This chain connects TRBV3-1 to TRBJ1-1; D gene unclear. This sequence originates from a human donor with low-grade glioma or glioblastoma, undergoing nonglioma brain surgery, or in good health (not recorded which). CDR3 in amino acids: CASSLLSELRAFF. The CDR3 DNA reads as TGTGCCAGCAGCCTCCTCAGTGAGTTAAGGGCTTTCTTT.